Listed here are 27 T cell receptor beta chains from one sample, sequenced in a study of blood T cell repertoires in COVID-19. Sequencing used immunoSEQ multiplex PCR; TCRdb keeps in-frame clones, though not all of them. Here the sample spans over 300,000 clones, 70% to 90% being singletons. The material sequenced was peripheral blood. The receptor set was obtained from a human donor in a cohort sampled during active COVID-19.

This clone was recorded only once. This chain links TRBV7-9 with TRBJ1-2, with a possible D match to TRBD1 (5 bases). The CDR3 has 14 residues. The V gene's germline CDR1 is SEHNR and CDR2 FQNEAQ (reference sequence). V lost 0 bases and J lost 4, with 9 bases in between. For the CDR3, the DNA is TGTGCCAGCAGCTTAGCGGACATGGCCTATGGCTACACCTTC. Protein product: CASSLADMAYGYTF.

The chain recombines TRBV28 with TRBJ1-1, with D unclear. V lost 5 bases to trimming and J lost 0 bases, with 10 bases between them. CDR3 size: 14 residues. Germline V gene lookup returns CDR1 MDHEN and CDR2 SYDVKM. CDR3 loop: CASSPPGMNTEAFF. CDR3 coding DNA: TGTGCCAGCAGTCCCCCAGGAATGAACACTGAAGCTTTCTTT.

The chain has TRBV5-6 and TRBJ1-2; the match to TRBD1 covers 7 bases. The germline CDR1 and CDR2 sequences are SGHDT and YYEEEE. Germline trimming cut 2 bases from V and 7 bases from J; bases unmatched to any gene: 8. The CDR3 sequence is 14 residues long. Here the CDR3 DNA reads TGTGCCAGCAGCTTTGAGCAGGGGGAGGTTGGCTACACCTTC. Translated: CASSFEQGEVGYTF.

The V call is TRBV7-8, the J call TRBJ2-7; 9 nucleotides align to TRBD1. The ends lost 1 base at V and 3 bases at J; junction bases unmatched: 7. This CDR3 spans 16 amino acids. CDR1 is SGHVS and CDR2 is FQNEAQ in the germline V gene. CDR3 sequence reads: CASSLGGLDRGYEQYF. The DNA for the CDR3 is TGTGCCAGCAGCTTAGGTGGATTGGACAGGGGCTACGAGCAGTACTTC.

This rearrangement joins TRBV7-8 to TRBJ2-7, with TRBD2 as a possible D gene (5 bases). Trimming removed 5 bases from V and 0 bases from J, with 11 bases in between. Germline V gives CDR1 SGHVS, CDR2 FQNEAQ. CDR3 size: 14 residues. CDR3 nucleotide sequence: TGTGCCAGCAGCCAGGACTGGAACTCCTACGAGCAGTACTTC. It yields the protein CASSQDWNSYEQYF.

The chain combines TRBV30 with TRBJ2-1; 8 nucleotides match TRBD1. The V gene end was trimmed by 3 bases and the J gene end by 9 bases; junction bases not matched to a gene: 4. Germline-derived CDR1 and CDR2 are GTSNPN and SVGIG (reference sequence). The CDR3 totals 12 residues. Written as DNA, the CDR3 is TGTGCCTGGAGGGGACAGGAGGCTGAGCAGTTCTTC. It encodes CAWRGQEAEQFF.

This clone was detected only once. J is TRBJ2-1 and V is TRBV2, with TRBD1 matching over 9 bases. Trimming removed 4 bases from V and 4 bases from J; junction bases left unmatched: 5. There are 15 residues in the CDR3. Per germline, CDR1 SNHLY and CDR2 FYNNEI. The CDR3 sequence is CASSADRGAYNEQFF. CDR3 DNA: TGTGCCAGCAGTGCCGACAGGGGGGCTTACAATGAGCAGTTCTTC.

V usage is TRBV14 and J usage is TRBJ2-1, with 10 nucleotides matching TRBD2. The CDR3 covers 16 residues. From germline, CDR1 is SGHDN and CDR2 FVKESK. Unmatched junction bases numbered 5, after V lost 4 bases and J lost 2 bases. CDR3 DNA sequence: TGTGCCAGCAGCCCGTCTAGCGGGGGAACCTACAATGAGCAGTTCTTC. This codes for CASSPSSGGTYNEQFF. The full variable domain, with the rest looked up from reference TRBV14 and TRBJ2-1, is EAGVTQFPSHSVIEKGQTVTLRCDPISGHDNLYWYRRVMGKEIKFLLHFVKESKQDESGMPNNRFLAERTGGTYSTLKVQPAELEDSGVYFCASSPSSGGTYNEQFFGPGTRLTVL.

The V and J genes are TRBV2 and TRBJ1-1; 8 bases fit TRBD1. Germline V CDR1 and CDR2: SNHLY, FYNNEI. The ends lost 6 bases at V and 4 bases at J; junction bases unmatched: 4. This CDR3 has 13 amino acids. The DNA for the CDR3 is TGTGCCAGCAGGCCGACAGGGGTCACTGAAGCTTTCTTT. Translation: CASRPTGVTEAFF.

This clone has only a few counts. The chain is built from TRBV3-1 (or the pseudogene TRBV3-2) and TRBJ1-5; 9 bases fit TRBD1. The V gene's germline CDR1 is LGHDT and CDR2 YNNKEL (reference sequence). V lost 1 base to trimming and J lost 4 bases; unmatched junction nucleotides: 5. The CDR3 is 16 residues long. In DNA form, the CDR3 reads TGTGCCAGCAGCCAAGCCGGGACAGGGCCAAATCAGCCCCAGCATTTT. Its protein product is CASSQAGTGPNQPQHF.

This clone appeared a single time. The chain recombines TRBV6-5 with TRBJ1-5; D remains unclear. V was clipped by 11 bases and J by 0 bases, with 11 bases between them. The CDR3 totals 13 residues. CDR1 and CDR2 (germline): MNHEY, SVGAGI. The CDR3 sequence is CAAALYSNQPQHF. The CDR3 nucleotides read TGTGCCGCGGCGCTGTATAGCAATCAGCCCCAGCATTTT.

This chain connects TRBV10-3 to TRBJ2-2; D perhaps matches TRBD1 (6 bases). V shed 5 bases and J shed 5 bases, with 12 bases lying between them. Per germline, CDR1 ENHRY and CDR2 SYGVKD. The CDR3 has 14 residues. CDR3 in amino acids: CAISPRTETGELFF. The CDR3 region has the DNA TGTGCCATCAGTCCCAGGACAGAAACCGGGGAGCTGTTTTTT.

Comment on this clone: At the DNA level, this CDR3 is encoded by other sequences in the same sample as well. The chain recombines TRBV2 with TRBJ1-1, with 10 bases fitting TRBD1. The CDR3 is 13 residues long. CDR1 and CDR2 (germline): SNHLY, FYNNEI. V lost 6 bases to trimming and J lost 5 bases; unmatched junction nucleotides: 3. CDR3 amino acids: CASRGQGGTEAFF. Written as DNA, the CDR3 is TGTGCCAGCAGAGGACAGGGGGGGACTGAAGCTTTCTTT.

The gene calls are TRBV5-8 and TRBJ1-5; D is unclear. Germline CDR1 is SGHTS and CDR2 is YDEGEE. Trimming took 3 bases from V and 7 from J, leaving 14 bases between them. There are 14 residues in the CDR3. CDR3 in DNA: TGTGCCAGCAGCTCGGGAGTGGGTATACAGCCCCAGCATTTT. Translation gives CASSSGVGIQPQHF.

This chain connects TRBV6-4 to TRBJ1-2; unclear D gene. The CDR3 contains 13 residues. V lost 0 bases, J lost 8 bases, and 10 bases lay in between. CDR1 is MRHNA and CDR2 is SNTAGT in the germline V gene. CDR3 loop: CASSDSAGNGYTF. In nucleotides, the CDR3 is TGTGCCAGCAGTGACTCGGCGGGGAACGGCTACACCTTC.

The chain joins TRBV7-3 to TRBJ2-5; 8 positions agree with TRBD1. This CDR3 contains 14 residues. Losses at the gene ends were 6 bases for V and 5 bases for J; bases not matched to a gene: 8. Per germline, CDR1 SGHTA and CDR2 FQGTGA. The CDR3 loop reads CASSLTGVRETQYF. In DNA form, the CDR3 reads TGTGCCAGCAGTCTGACAGGGGTACGGGAGACCCAGTACTTC.

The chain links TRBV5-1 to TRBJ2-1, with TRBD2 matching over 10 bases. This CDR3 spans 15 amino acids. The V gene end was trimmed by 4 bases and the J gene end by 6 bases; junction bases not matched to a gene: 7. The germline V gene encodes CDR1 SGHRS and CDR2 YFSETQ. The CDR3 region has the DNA TGCGCCAGCAGCGAAGCGGGGGGGCCATTCAATGAGCAGTTCTTC. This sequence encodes CASSEAGGPFNEQFF.

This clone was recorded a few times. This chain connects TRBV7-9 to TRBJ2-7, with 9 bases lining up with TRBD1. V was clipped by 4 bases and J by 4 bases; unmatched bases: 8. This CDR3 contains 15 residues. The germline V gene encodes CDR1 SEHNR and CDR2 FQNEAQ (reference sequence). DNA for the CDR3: TGTGCCAGCAGCTCCGACTGGACAGGGGAATACGAGCAGTACTTC. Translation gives CASSSDWTGEYEQYF.

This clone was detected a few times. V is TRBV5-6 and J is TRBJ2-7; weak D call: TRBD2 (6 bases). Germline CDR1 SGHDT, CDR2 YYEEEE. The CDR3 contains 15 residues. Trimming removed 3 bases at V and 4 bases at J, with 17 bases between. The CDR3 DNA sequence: TGTGCCAGCAGCTACTTTAGGGTGGGAGGTTACGAGCAGTACTTC. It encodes CASSYFRVGGYEQYF.

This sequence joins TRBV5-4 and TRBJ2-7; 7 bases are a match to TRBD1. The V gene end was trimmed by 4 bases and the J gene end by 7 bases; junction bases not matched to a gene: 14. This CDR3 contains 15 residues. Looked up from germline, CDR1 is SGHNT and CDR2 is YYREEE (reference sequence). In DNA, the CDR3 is TGTGCCAGCAGCCGGACAGGAGCGAACCTCGGGGAGCAGTACTTC. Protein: CASSRTGANLGEQYF.

CDR3 sequence reads: CASSHSNGEAFF. The CDR3 DNA follows: TGTGCCAGTAGCCATTCGAACGGTGAAGCTTTCTTT. The chain carries TRBV19 and TRBJ1-1; D unresolved. The CDR3 is made up of 12 amino acids. With 6 bases removed from V and 7 bases from J, the gap between germline ends came to 12 bases. The germline V gene has CDR1 LNHDA and CDR2 SQIVND (reference sequence).

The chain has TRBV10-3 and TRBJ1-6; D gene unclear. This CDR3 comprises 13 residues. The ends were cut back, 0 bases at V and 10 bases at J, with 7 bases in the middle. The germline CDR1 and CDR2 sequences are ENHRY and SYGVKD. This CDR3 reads CAISESSESPLHF. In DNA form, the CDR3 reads TGTGCCATCAGTGAGTCGAGCGAGTCACCCCTCCACTTT.

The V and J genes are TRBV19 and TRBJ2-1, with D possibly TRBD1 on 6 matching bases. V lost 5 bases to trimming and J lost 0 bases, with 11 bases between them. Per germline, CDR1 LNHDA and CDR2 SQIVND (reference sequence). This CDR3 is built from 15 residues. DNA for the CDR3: TGTGCCAGTAGTCCCAACAGGGTCTCCTACAATGAGCAGTTCTTC. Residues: CASSPNRVSYNEQFF. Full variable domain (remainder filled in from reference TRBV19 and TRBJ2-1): DGGITQSPKYLFRKEGQNVTLSCEQNLNHDAMYWYRQDPGQGLRLIYYSQIVNDFQKGDIAEGYSVSREKKESFPLTVTSAQKNPTAFYLCASSPNRVSYNEQFFGPGTRLTVL.

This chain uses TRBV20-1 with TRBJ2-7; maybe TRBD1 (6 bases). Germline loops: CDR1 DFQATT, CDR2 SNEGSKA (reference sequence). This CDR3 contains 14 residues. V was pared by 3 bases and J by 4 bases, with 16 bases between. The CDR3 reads CSASWGQHAYEQYF. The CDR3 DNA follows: TGCAGTGCTAGTTGGGGGCAGCATGCTTACGAGCAGTACTTC.

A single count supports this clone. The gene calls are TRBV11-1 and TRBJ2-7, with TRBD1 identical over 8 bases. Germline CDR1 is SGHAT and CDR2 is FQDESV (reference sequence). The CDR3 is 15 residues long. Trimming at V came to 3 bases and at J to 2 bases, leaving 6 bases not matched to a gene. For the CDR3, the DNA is TGTGCCAGCAGCTTTGGACAGGGCTTCACCTACGAGCAGTACTTC. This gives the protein CASSFGQGFTYEQYF. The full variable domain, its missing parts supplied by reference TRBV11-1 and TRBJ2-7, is EAEVAQSPRYKITEKSQAVAFWCDPISGHATLYWYRQILGQGPELLVQFQDESVVDDSQLPKDRFSAERLKGVDSTLKIQPAELGDSAMYLCASSFGQGFTYEQYFGPGTRLTVT.

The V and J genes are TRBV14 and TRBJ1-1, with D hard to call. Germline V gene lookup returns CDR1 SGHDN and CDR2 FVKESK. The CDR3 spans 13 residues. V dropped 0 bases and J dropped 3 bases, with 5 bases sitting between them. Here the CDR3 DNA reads TGTGCCAGCAGCCAAGATATGTACACTGAAGCTTTCTTT. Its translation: CASSQDMYTEAFF.

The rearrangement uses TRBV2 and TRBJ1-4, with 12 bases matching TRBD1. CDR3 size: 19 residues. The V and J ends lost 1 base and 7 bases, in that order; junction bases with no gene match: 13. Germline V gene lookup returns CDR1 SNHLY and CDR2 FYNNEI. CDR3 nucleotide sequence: TGTGCCAGCAGTGAAGGTTTCGGAGGGGACAGGGGGCAGGGTGAAAAACTGTTTTTT. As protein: CASSEGFGGDRGQGEKLFF.